One T cell receptor beta chain is described in this entry. Its antigen is unknown. After constant-region reverse-primer amplification, full-length variable regions underwent semi-nested PCR with Nested Universal Primer A. TCRdb re-analysed the 5' RACE reads in MiXCR, keeping a single row per CDR3 protein. This table holds roughly 64,000 distinct CDR3 sequences, 22% found once. General study findings and limits: Tumor Treg TCRs overlapped most with tumor naive CD4+ cells. The TCR gene usage of tumor memory CD4+ T cells clustered together with blood and lymph node memory CD4+ cells and with lymph node naive CD4+ cells.

The germline V gene has CDR1 DFQATT and CDR2 SNEGSKA (reference sequence). V lost 6 bases and J 6 bases, leaving 10 bases between the germline ends. The CDR3 sequence is 11 residues long. The rearrangement uses TRBV20-1 and TRBJ2-3; D gene unclear. The TCR was taken from a female donor with breast cancer. Sequencing was done on a sample of memory CD4+ T cells sorted from a lymph node. Subset indicated: memory CD4+ T cells, CD4+CD45RO+CD25-. The CDR3 DNA reads TGCAGTGCCCTAAGGGCGGATACGCAGTATTTT. Translated, it gives CSALRADTQYF.